This T cell receptor beta chain appears in the sequencing data of a study of cytomegalovirus exposure and HLA in healthy donors. About the study: An analysis done earlier identified about 120 million unique TCR beta sequences from 200 million or so T cells.

Study-wide results and caveats: When a later analysis was performed, an Asian-associated ancestry cluster reportedly had fewer N-insertions than the roughly 730-donor mean. TCR beta chain V- and J-gene trimming was linked, in a later analysis, to a missense variant in DCLRE1C. Overall, some 160 TCR beta chains were annotated as cytomegalovirus-associated.

The PCR ran on 60 Vbeta and 13 Jbeta primers. Generated by immunoSEQ multiplex PCR, the TCRdb table keeps only in-frame clones and is missing some. In total, the table holds 50,000 to 75,000 clones. A remark on this clone: Antigen unknown.

Germline V gives CDR1 SNHLY, CDR2 FYNNEI. V was clipped by 8 bases and J by 14 bases; unmatched bases: 16. CDR3 length: 14 residues. The TCR sequence derives from a woman aged 18-29 years in good health and CMV-seronegative. V usage is TRBV2 and J usage is TRBJ2-1, with TRBD2 matching 9 bases. The specimen was PBMCs. As DNA, the CDR3 is TGTGCCAGCGTCCGTCTAGCGGGGTCTGGGGCTAAGTTCTTC. This translates into CASVRLAGSGAKFF. Full variable domain (remainder filled in from reference TRBV2 and TRBJ2-1): EPEVTQTPSHQVTQMGQEVILRCVPISNHLYFYWYRQILGQKVEFLVSFYNNEISEKSEIFDDQFSVERPDGSNFTLKIRSTKLEDSAMYFCASVRLAGSGAKFFGPGTRLTVL.